This is a list of T cell receptor beta chains from one sample in a study of T cell clones after liver transplantation. Here immunoSEQ multiplex PCR was the method, and the copy in TCRdb shows in-frame clones only, minus some. Among just over 60,000 clones listed, 60% to 80% were seen once. Material: CD4+ T cells from blood, obtained before liver transplant. The source is a human donor who received a liver transplant. The CDR3 runs from the conserved cysteine through the conserved F or W. Fields, in order: V gene, clone size, D gene, J gene, CDR3 protein, CDR3 DNA. D genes are given only for firm matches. Size tells how often a clone was seen (once, few, many) or the class of an expanded clone, and some rows leave it out.

V gene: TRBV7-2; clone size: few; D gene: TRBD1; J gene: TRBJ1-3; CDR3 protein: CASSPRQGAGNTIYF; CDR3 DNA: TGTGCCAGCAGCCCCCGACAGGGGGCTGGAAACACCATATATTTT
V gene: TRBV19; clone size: NA; D gene: TRBD1; J gene: TRBJ2-5; CDR3 protein: CASSIGTGLQETQYF; CDR3 DNA: TGTGCCAGTAGTATAGGGACAGGCCTCCAAGAGACCCAGTACTTC
V gene: TRBV28; clone size: NA; D gene: NA; J gene: TRBJ1-6; CDR3 protein: CASSFGDSHSPLHF; CDR3 DNA: TGTGCCAGCAGTTTTGGAGACAGCCATTCACCCCTCCACTTT
V gene: TRBV5-4; clone size: NA; D gene: NA; J gene: TRBJ2-1; CDR3 protein: CASSFTGPYNEQFF; CDR3 DNA: TGTGCCAGCAGCTTCACAGGACCTTACAATGAGCAGTTCTTC
V gene: TRBV18; clone size: NA; D gene: NA; J gene: TRBJ2-7; CDR3 protein: CASSPNLDSYEQYF; CDR3 DNA: TGTGCCAGCTCCCCAAATCTGGACAGCTACGAGCAGTACTTC
V gene: TRBV6-6; clone size: NA; D gene: NA; J gene: TRBJ2-1; CDR3 protein: CASRKNRVLSNEQFF; CDR3 DNA: TGTGCCAGCAGAAAAAACAGGGTTCTGTCCAATGAGCAGTTCTTC
V gene: TRBV5-6; clone size: NA; D gene: TRBD2; J gene: TRBJ2-5; CDR3 protein: CASSSPSGGRQETQYF; CDR3 DNA: TGTGCCAGCAGCTCCCCTAGCGGGGGGCGTCAAGAGACCCAGTACTTC
V gene: TRBV15; clone size: medium-sized; D gene: TRBD2; J gene: TRBJ2-7; CDR3 protein: CATSRTSGGFSYEQYF; CDR3 DNA: TGTGCCACCAGCAGAACTAGCGGGGGCTTCTCCTACGAGCAGTACTTC
V gene: TRBV7-8; clone size: NA; D gene: TRBD1; J gene: TRBJ1-5; CDR3 protein: CASSTGGYQPQHF; CDR3 DNA: TGTGCCAGCAGCACAGGGGGCTATCAGCCCCAGCATTTT
V gene: TRBV6-5; clone size: NA; D gene: TRBD1; J gene: TRBJ1-2; CDR3 protein: CASRFGGGENYGYTF; CDR3 DNA: TGTGCCAGCAGGTTCGGAGGGGGCGAAAACTATGGCTACACCTTC
V gene: TRBV6-5; clone size: NA; D gene: TRBD2; J gene: TRBJ2-1; CDR3 protein: CASSPELAGAKKEFF; CDR3 DNA: TGTGCCAGCAGCCCCGAACTAGCGGGGGCCAAAAAGGAGTTCTTC
V gene: TRBV18; clone size: NA; D gene: TRBD1; J gene: TRBJ2-7; CDR3 protein: CASSPGTGMYEQYF; CDR3 DNA: TGTGCCAGCTCACCAGGGACAGGGATGTACGAGCAGTACTTC
V gene: TRBV5-4; clone size: NA; D gene: NA; J gene: TRBJ2-5; CDR3 protein: CASSLGQGQETQYF; CDR3 DNA: TGTGCCAGCAGCTTGGGGCAGGGCCAAGAGACCCAGTACTTC
V gene: TRBV2; clone size: few; D gene: TRBD1; J gene: TRBJ1-6; CDR3 protein: CASRSEGQNSSPLHF; CDR3 DNA: TGTGCCAGCAGGTCAGAGGGACAGAACTCCTCACCCCTCCACTTT
V gene: TRBV18; clone size: once; D gene: TRBD1; J gene: TRBJ1-1; CDR3 protein: CASSPRSRPGTAMNTEAFF; CDR3 DNA: TGTGCCAGCTCACCACGCTCCCGACCCGGGACAGCGATGAACACTGAAGCTTTCTTT
V gene: TRBV5-4; clone size: NA; D gene: TRBD1; J gene: TRBJ1-4; CDR3 protein: CASSFRQGVRGEKLFF; CDR3 DNA: TGTGCCAGCAGCTTCAGACAGGGGGTGCGTGGGGAAAAACTGTTTTTT
V gene: TRBV7-2; clone size: few; D gene: NA; J gene: TRBJ1-6; CDR3 protein: CASSLEQGRSPLHF; CDR3 DNA: TGTGCCAGCAGCTTAGAACAGGGCAGATCACCCCTCCACTTT
V gene: TRBV5-5; clone size: NA; D gene: TRBD1; J gene: TRBJ2-7; CDR3 protein: CASSLLGTGVSYEQYF; CDR3 DNA: TGTGCCAGCAGCTTGCTGGGGACAGGGGTCTCCTACGAGCAGTACTTC
V gene: TRBV28; clone size: NA; D gene: NA; J gene: TRBJ1-1; CDR3 protein: CASTEDSNTEAFF; CDR3 DNA: TGTGCCAGCACCGAGGACAGTAACACTGAAGCTTTCTTT
V gene: TRBV6-5; clone size: once; D gene: TRBD2; J gene: TRBJ2-7; CDR3 protein: CASRTGGAQREQYF; CDR3 DNA: TGTGCCAGCAGAACCGGGGGGGCCCAGCGTGAGCAGTACTTC
V gene: TRBV18; clone size: NA; D gene: NA; J gene: TRBJ1-5; CDR3 protein: CASSPRPQSYSNQPQHF; CDR3 DNA: TGTGCCAGCTCACCACGCCCCCAGTCTTATAGCAATCAGCCCCAGCATTTT
V gene: TRBV5-6; clone size: NA; D gene: TRBD1; J gene: TRBJ1-5; CDR3 protein: CASSSDRGNQPQHF; CDR3 DNA: TGTGCCAGCAGCTCGGACAGGGGCAATCAGCCCCAGCATTTT
V gene: TRBV29-1; clone size: NA; D gene: NA; J gene: TRBJ1-6; CDR3 protein: CSVESQQGSPLHF; CDR3 DNA: TGCAGCGTTGAATCCCAACAGGGTTCACCCCTCCACTTT
V gene: TRBV7-9; clone size: few; D gene: NA; J gene: TRBJ2-3; CDR3 protein: CASSLEGDTQYF; CDR3 DNA: TGTGCCAGCAGCTTAGAGGGGGATACGCAGTATTTT
V gene: TRBV7-6; clone size: NA; D gene: NA; J gene: TRBJ1-1; CDR3 protein: CASSQGHSNTEAFF; CDR3 DNA: TGTGCCAGCAGCCAGGGGCATTCGAACACTGAAGCTTTCTTT